Listed below are T cell receptor beta chains from one sample, sequenced in a study of metastatic and nonmetastatic thyroid tumors. From the PCR reads, TCRdb re-called clones with MiXCR. The table shows 4,500 to 6,500 clones, with approximately 18% occurring only once. The sequenced sample was adjacent normal tissue. These TCRs come from a female donor with papillary thyroid cancer or a benign thyroid nodule (not recorded which). Some clones in this sample may be carry-over from other donors' samples. Each CDR3 is given with its conserved first and last residue. The order of the fields is J gene, clone size, D gene, V gene, CDR3 DNA, CDR3 protein. D genes are given only for firm matches. Only part of the rows carry a size: once, few, many, or a class if the clone is expanded.

>TRBJ1-1|few|TRBD1|TRBV12-3/TRBV12-4
TGTGCCAGCACCAAATCAGGGGGCTCAACTGAAGCTTTCTTT
CASTKSGGSTEAFF
>TRBJ2-1|medium-sized|NA|TRBV11-2
TGTGCCAGCAGCTTAGAACAGGGTGGTAATGAGCAGTTCTTC
CASSLEQGGNEQFF
>TRBJ1-2|NA|NA|TRBV20-1
TGCAGTGCTAGTTTAGGGGTTAACTATGGCTACACCTTC
CSASLGVNYGYTF
>TRBJ1-1|many|NA|TRBV6-1
TGTGCCAGCAGTCCGGGTTTTGCGACTGAAGCTTTCTTT
CASSPGFATEAFF
>TRBJ2-1|few|NA|TRBV6-2/TRBV6-3
TGTGCCAGCAATGGGGCCCCATACAATCAGCAGTTCTTC
CASNGAPYNQQFF
>TRBJ2-1|NA|NA|TRBV27
TGTGCCAGCAACCCAAGGGGGTGGACAGCGTCTCCCAGTGAGCAGTTCTTC
CASNPRGWTASPSEQFF
>TRBJ1-2|many|NA|TRBV28
TGTGCCAGCAGTTTATGGGGCAGCTCTGACTATGGCTACACCTTC
CASSLWGSSDYGYTF
>TRBJ1-6|many|NA|TRBV5-1
TGCGCCAGCAGCTCGACAGTCAATAATTCACCCCTCCACTTT
CASSSTVNNSPLHF
>TRBJ2-7|many|NA|TRBV29-1
TGCAGCGTCGCTGAGAACGAGCAGTACTTC
CSVAENEQYF
>TRBJ2-3|many|TRBD2|TRBV7-9
TGTGCCAGCAGCTTAGGACCGGCTAGCGGGGCCCAAGATACGCAGTATTTT
CASSLGPASGAQDTQYF
>TRBJ1-2|NA|NA|TRBV6-5
TGTGCCAGCAGTTACTCGTCCTCCCAGGGGAAAAACTATGGCTACACCTTC
CASSYSSSQGKNYGYTF